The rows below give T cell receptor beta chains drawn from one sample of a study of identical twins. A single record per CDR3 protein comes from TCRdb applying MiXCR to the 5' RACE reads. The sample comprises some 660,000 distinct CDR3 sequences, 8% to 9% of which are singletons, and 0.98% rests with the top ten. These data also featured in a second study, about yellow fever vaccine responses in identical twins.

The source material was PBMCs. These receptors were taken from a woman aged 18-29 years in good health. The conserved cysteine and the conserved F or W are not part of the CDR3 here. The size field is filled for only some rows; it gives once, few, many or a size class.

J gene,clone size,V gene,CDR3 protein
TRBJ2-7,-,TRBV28,ASIPGGVSYEQY
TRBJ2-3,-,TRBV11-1,ASSLRRETSGATDTQY
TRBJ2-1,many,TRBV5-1,ASSSGLSGRSINEQF
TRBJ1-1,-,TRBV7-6,ASSAQLDGRHEAF
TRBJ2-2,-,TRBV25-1,ASEARVGGELF
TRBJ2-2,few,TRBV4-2,ASSRSGSKGPGELF
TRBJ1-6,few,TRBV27,ASSSDREVLSSPLH
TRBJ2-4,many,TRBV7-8,ASSLVGTDVQY
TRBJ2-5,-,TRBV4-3,ASSPNGQGAETQY
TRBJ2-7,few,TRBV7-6,ASSLTPLSSYEQY
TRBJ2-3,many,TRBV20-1,SVFLAGGSTDTQY
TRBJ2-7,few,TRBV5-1,ASRWTGISYEQY
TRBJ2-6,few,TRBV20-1,SARAMGYPGANVLT
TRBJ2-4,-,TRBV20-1,SARSFKLRDGILNIQY
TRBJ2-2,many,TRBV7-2,ASSLVAGGGGELF
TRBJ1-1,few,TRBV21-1,ASSTHRTSIPAAF
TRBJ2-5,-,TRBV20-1,SARRGGQETQY
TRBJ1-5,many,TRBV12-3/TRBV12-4,ASSRGRLNQPQH
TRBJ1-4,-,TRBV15,ATSPNRGGNEKLF
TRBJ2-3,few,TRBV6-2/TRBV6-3,ASSYPGGYTQY
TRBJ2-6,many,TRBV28,ASSSPGAGANVLT
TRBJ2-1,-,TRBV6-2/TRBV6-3,ASSYEKASTYNEQF
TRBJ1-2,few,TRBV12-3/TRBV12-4,ASSWMRVSGYT
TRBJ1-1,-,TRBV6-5,ASSFWGESTEAF
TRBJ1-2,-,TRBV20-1,SARAWDRGLYGYT
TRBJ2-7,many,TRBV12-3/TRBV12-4,ASSLATGRASYEQY
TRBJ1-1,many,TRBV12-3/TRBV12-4,ASRRVPGDEAF
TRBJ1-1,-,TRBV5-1,ASSLAGTGETEAF
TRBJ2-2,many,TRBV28,ASSPPGGLVAGELF
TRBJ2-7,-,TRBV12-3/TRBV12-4,ASSLSGLAGPKGASYEQY
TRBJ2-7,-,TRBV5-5,ASRNGGGGLYEQY
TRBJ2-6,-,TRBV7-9,ASSLPGSPGANVLT
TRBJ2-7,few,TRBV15,ATRRESQKTYEQY
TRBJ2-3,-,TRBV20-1,SARDLAGSGTDTQY
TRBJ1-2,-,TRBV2,ASSGINPYGYT
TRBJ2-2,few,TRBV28,ASRTTGLSNTGELF
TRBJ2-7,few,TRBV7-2,ASSLGWTSTYEQY
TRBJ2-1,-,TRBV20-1,SASPAASSYNEQF
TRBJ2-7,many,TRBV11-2,ASSTTSNEQY
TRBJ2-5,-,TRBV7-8,ASSLGPTWRETQY
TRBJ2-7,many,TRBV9,ASSLGAGAYEQY
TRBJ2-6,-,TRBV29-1,SVEATNSPGANVLT
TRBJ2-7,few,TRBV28,ASRQIGEQY
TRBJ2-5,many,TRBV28,ASSYLAGKQETQY
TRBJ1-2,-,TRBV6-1,ASRRGQGHGYT
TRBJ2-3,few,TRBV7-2,ASSSITGLKTDTQY
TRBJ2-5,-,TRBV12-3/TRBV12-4,ASSLGTSGAQETQY
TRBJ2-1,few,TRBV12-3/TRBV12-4,ASSFGIYNEQF
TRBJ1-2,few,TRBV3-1,ASSTGTGAYYGYT
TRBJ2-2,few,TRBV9,ASSVANRLNTGELF
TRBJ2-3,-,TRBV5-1,ASSLETGFPSTDTQY
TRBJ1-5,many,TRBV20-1,SARDLRQSGGNQPQH
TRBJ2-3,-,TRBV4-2,ASSHNTGVADTQY
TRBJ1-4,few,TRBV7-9,ASSLSRPPNEKLF
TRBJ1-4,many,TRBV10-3,AISAGRGEKLF